This T cell receptor (beta chain) was recovered during a study of immune cell composition in non-small cell lung cancer. On this clone itself: Its antigen is not known.

Whole-study results and caveats: Adenocarcinomas with higher top tumour-associated clone frequency had more reactive TILs.

Generated by immunoSEQ multiplex PCR, the TCRdb table keeps only in-frame clones and is missing some. Of around 6,700 clones in the sample, 70% are singletons; the top ten hold about 4.2%. V was pared by 10 bases and J by 7 bases, with 7 bases of the junction left unmatched. In germline, CDR1 is MDHEN, CDR2 SYDVKM. CDR3 size: 12 residues. The source is a human donor with non-small cell lung cancer. Material: lung tumor tissue. V is TRBV28 and J is TRBJ1-5; the match to TRBD1 covers 7 bases. In DNA form, the CDR3 reads TGTGCCACCCGGGACAGAGGACAGCCCCAGCATTTT. It translates to CATRDRGQPQHF.